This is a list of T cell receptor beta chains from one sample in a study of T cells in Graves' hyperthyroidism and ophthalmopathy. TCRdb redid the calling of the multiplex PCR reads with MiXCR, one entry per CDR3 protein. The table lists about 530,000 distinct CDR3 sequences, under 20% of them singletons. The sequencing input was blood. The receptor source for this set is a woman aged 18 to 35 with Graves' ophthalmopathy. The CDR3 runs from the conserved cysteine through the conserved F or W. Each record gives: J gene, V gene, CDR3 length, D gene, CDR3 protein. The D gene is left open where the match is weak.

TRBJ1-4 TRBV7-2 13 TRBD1 CASRRTGEEKLFF
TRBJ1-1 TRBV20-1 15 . CSARDLAGVHTEAFF
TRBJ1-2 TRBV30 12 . CAWSGDRDGYTF
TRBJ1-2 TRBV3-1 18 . CASSLLIGHGELPHGYTF
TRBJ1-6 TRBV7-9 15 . CASSLVGGYNSPLHF
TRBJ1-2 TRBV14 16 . CASSYARTATNYGYTF
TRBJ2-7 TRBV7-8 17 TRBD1 CASSQSPGQGAFYEQYF
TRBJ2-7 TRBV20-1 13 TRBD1 CSARGDSFYEQYF
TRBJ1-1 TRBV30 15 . CAWSARDTRNTEAFF
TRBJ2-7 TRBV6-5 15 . CASSYLGGDSYEQYF
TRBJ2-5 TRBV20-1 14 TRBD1 CSAGDRGPEETQYF
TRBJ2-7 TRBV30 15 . CAWTPLGAGSYEQYF
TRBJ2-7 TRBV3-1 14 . CASSQDAISYEQYF
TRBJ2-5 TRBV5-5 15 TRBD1 CASSLIGTGEETQYF
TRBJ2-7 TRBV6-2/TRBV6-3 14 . CASSWDPSSYEQYF
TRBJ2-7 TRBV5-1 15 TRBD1 CASSIAGTELDEQYF
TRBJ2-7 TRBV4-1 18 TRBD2 CASTPRLAGATSSYEQYF
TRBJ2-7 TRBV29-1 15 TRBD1 CSVEEAGTESYEQYF
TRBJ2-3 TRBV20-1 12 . CSARGSSDTQYF
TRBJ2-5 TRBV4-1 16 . CASSPPAIGARETQYF
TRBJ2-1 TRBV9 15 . CASSVDGQSYNEQFF
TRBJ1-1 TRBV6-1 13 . CASSGNSNTEAFF
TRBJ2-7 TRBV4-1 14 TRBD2 CASSQEGGTYEQYF
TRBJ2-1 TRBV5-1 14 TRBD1 CASSWATGGGEQFF
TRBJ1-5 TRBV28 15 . CASRYGSIGNQPQHF
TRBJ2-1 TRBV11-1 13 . CASKPLGGNEQFF
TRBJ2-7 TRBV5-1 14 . CASSFRPAGYEQYF
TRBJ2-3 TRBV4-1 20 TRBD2 CASSQAILAGSSWGTDTQYF
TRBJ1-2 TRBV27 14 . CASSLTGNHYGYTF
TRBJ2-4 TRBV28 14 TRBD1 CASTRTGGSNIQYF
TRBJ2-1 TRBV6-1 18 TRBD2 CATNGLAGVIGVYNEQFF
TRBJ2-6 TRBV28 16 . CASSLGGISGANVLTF
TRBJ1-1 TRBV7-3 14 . CASAPDSGGTEAFF
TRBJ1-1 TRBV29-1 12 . CSVERQGVEAFF
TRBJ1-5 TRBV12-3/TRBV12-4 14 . CASSSHSEAGPQHF
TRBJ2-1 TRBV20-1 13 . CSARAASYNEQFF
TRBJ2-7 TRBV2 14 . CASSLKVRPLEQYF
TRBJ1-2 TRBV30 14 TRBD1 CAWSVMGTGYGYTF
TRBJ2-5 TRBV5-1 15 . CASSLAGTPRETQYF
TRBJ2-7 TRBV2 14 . CASSEDYSGSEQYF
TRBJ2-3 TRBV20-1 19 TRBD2 CSARDRPRASGSWPDTQYF
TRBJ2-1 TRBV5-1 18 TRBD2 CASSSTTSGGTQGNEQFF
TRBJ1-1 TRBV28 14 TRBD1 CASTYRQGTDEAFF
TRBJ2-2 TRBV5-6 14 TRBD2 CATQREKNTGELFF
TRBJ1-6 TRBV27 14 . CASSFQGSNSPLHF
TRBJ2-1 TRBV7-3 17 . CASSSTLRIGPYNEQFF
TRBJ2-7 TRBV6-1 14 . CASSRDRNSYEQYF
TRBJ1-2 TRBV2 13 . CASSQRGLYGYTF
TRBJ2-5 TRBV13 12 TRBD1 CASSSDRETQYF
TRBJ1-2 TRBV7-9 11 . CASLEVLGYTF
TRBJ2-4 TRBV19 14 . CASKSPGDKNIQYF
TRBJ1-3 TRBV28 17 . CASSSLLTGNSGNTIYF
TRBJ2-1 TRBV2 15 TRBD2 CASSKTSGAYNEQFF